This T cell receptor beta chain appears in the sequencing data of a study of molecular identifiers for immune sequencing clone quantification. There are many counts of this clonotype. Methods described previously, with TCR primers listed, were used for bulk TCR libraries. TCRdb re-analysed the PCR reads in MiXCR, keeping a single row per CDR3 protein. Of about 500,000 distinct CDR3 sequences detected, 20% to 25% appear once; the ten largest clones hold 0.65% to 0.95%. Germline V gene data show CDR1 as SGHTA and CDR2 as FQGTGA. With 2 bases removed from V and 7 bases from J, the gap between germline ends came to 11 bases. This CDR3 comprises 14 residues.

The sample consisted of naive CD8+ T cells from blood, with Jurkat cell RNA spiked in. Described subset: FACS-sorted CD8+CD4-CCR7+CD45RA+ naive T cells. The gene calls are TRBV7-3 and TRBJ1-4; possible D gene TRBD1, 6 bases. The TCR was taken from a human donor in good health. Some libraries in this study had Jurkat cell RNA spiked in. CDR3 amino acids: CASSLQGTPEKLFF. The CDR3 DNA sequence: TGTGCCAGCAGCTTACAGGGGACTCCTGAAAAACTGTTTTTT.